This passage covers 23 T cell receptor beta chains from one sample sequenced in a study of T cells in Graves' hyperthyroidism and ophthalmopathy. Amplified regions were TCR beta CDR3 sequences from RNA transcripts. When the TCR CDR3 underwent first-round RT-PCR, the HTBI primer set was used. TCRdb re-called the multiplex PCR reads with MiXCR, one entry per CDR3 protein. The sample lists 640,000 or so distinct CDR3 sequences, about 14% occurring once. Sequences were obtained from blood. Receptors originate from a woman aged 18-29 years with Graves' ophthalmopathy.

This clonotype was counted ten times or more. The V and J genes are TRBV20-1 and TRBJ2-7; 9 bases align to TRBD2. The CDR3 covers 15 residues. Looked up from germline, CDR1 is DFQATT and CDR2 is SNEGSKA (reference sequence). J lost 2 bases, V lost 5 bases, and 10 bases had no gene match. The CDR3 region is CSAGFRTSDTYEQYF. CDR3 nucleotides: TGCAGTGCTGGGTTTAGGACTAGCGATACCTACGAGCAGTACTTC.

J is TRBJ2-5 and V is TRBV27; 12 positions match TRBD2. The germline CDR1 and CDR2 sequences are MNHEY and SMNVEV (reference sequence). The junction had 7 bases not matched to a gene; V was cut back by 5 bases and J by 3 bases. The CDR3 consists of 16 residues. DNA for the CDR3: TGTGCCAGCAGTCCCCAGACTAGCGGGAGCAAAGAGACCCAGTACTTC. This sequence encodes CASSPQTSGSKETQYF.

This clonotype was picked up many times. This chain joins TRBV28 and TRBJ2-7; D is possibly TRBD1 or TRBD2 (5 bases each). The CDR3 loop spans 16 amino acids. From germline, CDR1 is MDHEN and CDR2 SYDVKM. The V end lost 7 bases, the J end lost 2 bases, and 21 bases lay between the germline ends. The DNA of the CDR3 is TGTGCCAGCACGCCAGGGACGACTATAGGACCCTACGAGCAGTACTTC. This gives the protein CASTPGTTIGPYEQYF. The entire variable domain, with the rest obtained from reference TRBV28 and TRBJ2-7, is as follows: DVKVTQSSRYLVKRTGEKVFLECVQDMDHENMFWYRQDPGLGLRLIYFSYDVKMKEKGDIPEGYSVSREKKERFSLILESASTNQTSMYLCASTPGTTIGPYEQYFGPGTRLTVT.

The chain uses TRBV4-1 and TRBJ2-7, with 10 bases identical to TRBD1. V was clipped by 1 base and J by 3 bases; unmatched bases: 6. The CDR3 consists of 16 residues. Germline V CDR1 and CDR2: MGHRA, YSYEKL. CDR3 in amino acids: CASSQGLRDRGYEQYF. The CDR3 DNA follows: TGCGCCAGCAGCCAAGGACTCCGGGACAGGGGCTACGAGCAGTACTTC.

This clonotype was seen ten or more times. The rearrangement links TRBV10-3 to TRBJ2-1, with a tentative D call TRBD1 (5 bases). The length of the CDR3 is 15 residues. The V gene's germline CDR1 is ENHRY and CDR2 SYGVKD. With 3 bases removed from V and 5 bases from J, the gap between germline ends came to 14 bases. In DNA, the CDR3 is TGTGCCATCAGTGAATTTAGGACATCGGACAATGAGCAGTTCTTC. This codes for CAISEFRTSDNEQFF.

This chain connects TRBV6-2 or TRBV6-3 to TRBJ2-1; D is possibly TRBD2 (5 bases). Deletions cut 5 bases from V and 0 bases from J, with 11 bases between. Per germline, CDR1 MNHEY and CDR2 SVGEGT. CDR3 length: 15 residues. The CDR3 coding sequence is TGTGCCAGCAGTGCGACGGGGAGCTCCTACAATGAGCAGTTCTTC. Encoded protein: CASSATGSSYNEQFF.

This clonotype has at least ten counts. The chain couples TRBV7-9 to TRBJ2-7, with TRBD1 matching 10 bases. This CDR3 is 15 amino acids long. V shed 5 bases, J shed 6 bases, and the junction held 10 bases outside the gene matches. Germline V lookup: CDR1 SEHNR, CDR2 FQNEAQ (reference sequence). CDR3 residues: CASSRGGDRGTEQYF. The CDR3 DNA reads TGTGCCAGCAGCCGTGGGGGGGACAGGGGTACCGAGCAGTACTTC.

This clonotype was detected ten times or more. The chain carries TRBV12-3 or TRBV12-4 and TRBJ2-1, with 7 positions matching TRBD2. There are 17 residues in the CDR3. J gave up 0 bases and V 4 bases, and 9 bases lay outside the gene matches. As DNA, the CDR3 is TGTGCCAGCAGTTCCCCCCCTGGCGGGAGCTCCTACAATGAGCAGTTCTTC. This sequence encodes CASSSPPGGSSYNEQFF.

This clonotype has only a few counts. The rearrangement joins TRBV27 to TRBJ2-5; D may correspond to TRBD1 or TRBD2 (6 bases each). The CDR3 spans 14 residues. Trimming took 2 bases from V and 4 from J, leaving 11 bases between them. The germline gives CDR1 MNHEY, CDR2 SMNVEV (reference sequence). CDR3 amino acids: CASSLKGGGETQYF. CDR3 coding DNA: TGTGCCAGCAGTTTAAAGGGGGGTGGAGAGACCCAGTACTTC.

As concerns this clonotype: Possible read error: a much larger clone is one base away. The rearrangement uses TRBV12-5 and TRBJ2-1; the D is unclear. This CDR3 has 16 residues. Trimming shortened V by 0 bases and J by 6 bases, and 15 bases separated the two germline ends. Looked up from germline, CDR1 is LGHNT and CDR2 is FRNRAP. CDR3: CASGLVVTLRLNEQFF. The CDR3 coding sequence is TGTGCTAGTGGTTTGGTAGTTACTCTCAGACTCAATGAGCAGTTCTTC.

A few counts support this clonotype. The V call is TRBV28, the J call TRBJ2-1; TRBD2 aligns across 7 bases. The CDR3 spans 18 residues. The J segment lost 1 base and the V segment lost 3 bases, leaving 12 bases of the junction unmatched. Germline V gene data show CDR1 as MDHEN and CDR2 as SYDVKM. CDR3 in amino acids: CASSFPGGGGPSYNEQFF. The CDR3, as DNA: TGTGCCAGCAGTTTCCCGGGGGGAGGTGGGCCGTCCTACAATGAGCAGTTCTTC.

This clonotype was detected many times. The rearrangement uses TRBV12-3 or TRBV12-4 and TRBJ2-7, with TRBD1 matching over 8 bases. The CDR3 has 16 amino acids. J gave up 2 bases and V 1 base, and 7 bases lay outside the gene matches. DNA for the CDR3: TGTGCCAGCAGTTTAGGAATTGCGGGACAGGCCTACGAGCAGTACTTC. The encoded protein is CASSLGIAGQAYEQYF.

This clonotype was detected many times. The chain recombines TRBV24-1 with TRBJ2-7; 7 nucleotides line up with TRBD1. This CDR3 region has 16 residues. Per germline, CDR1 KGHDR and CDR2 SFDVKD. V lost 4 bases and J lost 1; bases outside the gene matches: 9. In DNA, the CDR3 is TGTGCCACCAGTGACTGCGGACAGGACCGATCCTACGAGCAGTACTTC. This translates into CATSDCGQDRSYEQYF.

The chain has TRBV6-1 and TRBJ2-7; TRBD2 is a possible D gene (5 bases). From germline, CDR1 is MNHNS and CDR2 SASEGT. Trimming removed 6 bases at V and 6 bases at J, with 33 bases between. The CDR3 length is 19 residues. The chain's CDR3 is CASSRRRAGAGPAWGEQYF. The CDR3 nucleotides are TGTGCCAGCAGCCGACGGCGGGCGGGTGCGGGTCCAGCTTGGGGCGAGCAGTACTTC.

This clonotype was observed many times. The chain links TRBV14 to TRBJ1-2, with no clear D. The germline V and J ends were trimmed by 0 bases and 5 bases, with 10 bases remaining between them. CDR1 is SGHDN, CDR2 FVKESK, per germline. The CDR3 length is 14 residues. CDR3 bases: TGTGCCAGCAGCCAAGAGGTCAGAGGTTATGGCTACACCTTC. Translated, it gives CASSQEVRGYGYTF.

This clonotype occurred many times. The gene calls are TRBV3-1 and TRBJ2-7; D not resolved. Germline CDR1 and CDR2: LGHDT and YNNKEL (reference sequence). Trimming removed 4 bases at V and 4 bases at J, with 11 bases between. The CDR3 contains 13 residues. The CDR3 nucleotides are TGTGCCAGCAGCCCCCCAGCACTATACGAGCAGTACTTC. The encoded protein is CASSPPALYEQYF.

The rearrangement uses TRBV20-1 and TRBJ2-2; no clear D gene. The CDR3 totals 12 residues. CDR1 and CDR2 (germline): DFQATT, SNEGSKA (reference sequence). Trimming left V 3 bases short and J 2 bases short, with 4 bases between. CDR3 loop: CSASFNTGELFF. As DNA, the CDR3 is TGCAGTGCTAGCTTTAACACCGGGGAGCTGTTTTTT.

This clonotype turned up a few times. The J gene is TRBJ2-7, the V gene TRBV10-1; 13 positions agree with TRBD2. The CDR3 contains 18 residues. V shed 3 bases and J 1 base; nucleotides not matched to a gene: 9. Germline V gives CDR1 WNHNN, CDR2 SYGVQD (reference sequence). CDR3 sequence: CASSDFRTSGRGSYEQYF. The CDR3 DNA reads as TGCGCCAGCAGTGATTTTCGGACTAGCGGGAGAGGATCCTACGAGCAGTACTTC.

This clonotype showed up many times. The genes are TRBV9 and TRBJ2-7, with TRBD1 identical over 7 bases. The V and J ends lost 4 bases and 0 bases, in that order; junction bases with no gene match: 7. This CDR3 has 15 amino acids. Germline loops: CDR1 SGDLS, CDR2 YYNGEE. The CDR3 bases are TGTGCCAGCAGCTCCCGCTGGGACAGCTCCTACGAGCAGTACTTC. The encoded protein is CASSSRWDSSYEQYF.

This clonotype appeared many times. The chain combines TRBV30 with TRBJ2-7, with TRBD1 matching 8 bases. J was trimmed by 3 bases and V by 0 bases; bases with no gene match: 1. This CDR3 is built from 13 residues. The V gene's germline CDR1 is GTSNPN and CDR2 SVGIG (reference sequence). CDR3 DNA: TGTGCCTGGAGTGTAGGGACAGGCTACGAGCAGTACTTC. Residues: CAWSVGTGYEQYF.

This clonotype was detected many times. The chain combines TRBV12-3 or TRBV12-4 with TRBJ1-6; 10 bases map to TRBD1. With 4 bases clipped from V and 12 bases from J, the junction kept 3 bases outside the gene matches. This CDR3 comprises 13 residues. In DNA, the CDR3 is TGTGCCAGCAGTTCAGGACAGGGGGAACCCCTCCACTTT. As protein: CASSSGQGEPLHF.

Many counts were recorded for this clonotype. The rearrangement joins TRBV6-1 to TRBJ2-1; 7 nucleotides line up with TRBD2. Losses at the gene ends were 7 bases for V and 9 bases for J; bases not matched to a gene: 6. This CDR3 comprises 12 residues. Germline V gene sequence: CDR1 MNHNS, CDR2 SASEGT. The CDR3 here is CASTMAGVEQFF. In DNA form, the CDR3 reads TGTGCCAGCACCATGGCGGGAGTTGAGCAGTTCTTC.

At least ten counts were recorded for this clonotype. The chain is built from TRBV28 and TRBJ1-1; no firm D call. The CDR3 is 14 residues long. The germline V gene has CDR1 MDHEN and CDR2 SYDVKM. The V and J ends lost 4 bases and 1 base respectively, with 10 bases between them. The CDR3 protein is CASSSHGKNTEAFF. CDR3 nucleotide sequence: TGTGCCAGCAGTTCCCACGGGAAGAACACTGAAGCTTTCTTT.